This TCR beta chain was captured by sequencing in a study of T-cell reconstitution after alpha-beta-depleted transplantation in children. Study-level points and caveats: The authors attributed T-cell counts and diversity one year after transplant mostly to newly produced T cells. There were some patients whose high TCRbeta diversity at day 60 came from surviving recipient T cells and thymic progenitors.

Turning to this clonotype: What it binds is unknown.

Unique molecular identifiers were used in preparing the TCRbeta library. TCRdb used MiXCR to reprocess the PCR reads, holding one entry per CDR3 protein. The table has 300,000 to 400,000 distinct CDR3 sequences, about a sixth seen once. The CDR3 totals 13 residues. Trimming took off 1 base at V and 4 bases at J, with 7 bases between the two ends. Germline values: CDR1 SGHAT, CDR2 FQDESV (reference sequence). The sample in question was PBMCs, mostly from graft donor cells, obtained 360 days after TCRalphabeta/CD19-depleted stem cell transplant. The sequence came from a male patient between 2 and 10 years old who had a stem cell transplant for acute lymphoblastic leukemia, so the T cells may come from the graft donor. This rearrangement joins TRBV11-1 to TRBJ1-2, with D possibly matching TRBD1 (5 bases). In DNA form, the CDR3 reads TGTGCCAGCAGCTTAGACAGGCTCTATGGCTACACCTTC. Its translation: CASSLDRLYGYTF.